This paragraph reports one T cell receptor (beta chain). The sample belongs to a study of control samples from healthy donors and cancer patients. Per germline, CDR1 SGHTA and CDR2 FQGTGA. The length of the CDR3 is 16 residues. Deletions cut 5 bases from V and 0 bases from J, with 14 bases between. Clones were read by immunoSEQ multiplex PCR, and TCRdb kept only the in-frame ones, dropping some. The sample holds 50,000 to 70,000 clones, 70% to 90% seen once. The receptor's source is a man aged 50 to 59 in good health. The chain uses TRBV7-3 and TRBJ2-1; D perhaps matches TRBD1 (5 bases). Source material: blood. CDR3 in amino acids: CASSHRTPTSYNEQFF. CDR3 DNA sequence: TGTGCCAGCAGCCACAGGACCCCGACCTCCTACAATGAGCAGTTCTTC.